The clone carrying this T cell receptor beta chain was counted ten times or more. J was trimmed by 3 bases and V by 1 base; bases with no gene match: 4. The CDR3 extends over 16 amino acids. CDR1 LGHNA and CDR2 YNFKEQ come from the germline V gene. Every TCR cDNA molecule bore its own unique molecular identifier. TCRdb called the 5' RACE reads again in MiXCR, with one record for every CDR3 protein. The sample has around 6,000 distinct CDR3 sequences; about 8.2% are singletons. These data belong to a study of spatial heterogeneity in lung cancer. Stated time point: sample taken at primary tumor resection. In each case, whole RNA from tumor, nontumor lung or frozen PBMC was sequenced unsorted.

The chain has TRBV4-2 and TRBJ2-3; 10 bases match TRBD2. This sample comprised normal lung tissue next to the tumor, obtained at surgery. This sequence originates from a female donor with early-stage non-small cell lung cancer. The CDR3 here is CASSQGTSGVTDTQYF. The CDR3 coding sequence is TGTGCCAGCAGCCAAGGGACTAGCGGCGTGACAGATACGCAGTATTTT.